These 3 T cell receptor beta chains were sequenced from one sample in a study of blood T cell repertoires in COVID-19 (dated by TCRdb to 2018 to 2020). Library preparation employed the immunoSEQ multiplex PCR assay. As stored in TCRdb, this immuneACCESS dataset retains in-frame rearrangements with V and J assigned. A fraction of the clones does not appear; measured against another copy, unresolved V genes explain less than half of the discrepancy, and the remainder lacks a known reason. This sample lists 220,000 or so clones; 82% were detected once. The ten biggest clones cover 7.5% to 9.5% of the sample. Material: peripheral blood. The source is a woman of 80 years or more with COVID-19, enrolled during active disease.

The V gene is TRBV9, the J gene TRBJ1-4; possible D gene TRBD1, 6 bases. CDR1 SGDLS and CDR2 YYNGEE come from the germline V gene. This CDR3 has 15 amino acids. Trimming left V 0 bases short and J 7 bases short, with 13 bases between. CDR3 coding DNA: TGTGCCAGCAGCGTAGATACAGGGACGGGTGAAAAACTGTTTTTT. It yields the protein CASSVDTGTGEKLFF.

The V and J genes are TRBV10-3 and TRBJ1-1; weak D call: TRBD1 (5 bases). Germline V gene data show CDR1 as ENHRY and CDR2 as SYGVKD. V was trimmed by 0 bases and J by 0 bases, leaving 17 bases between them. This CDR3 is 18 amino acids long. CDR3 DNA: TGTGCCATCAGTGAGTCGAACTGGGCAGGGCGAATGAACACTGAAGCTTTCTTT. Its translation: CAISESNWAGRMNTEAFF.

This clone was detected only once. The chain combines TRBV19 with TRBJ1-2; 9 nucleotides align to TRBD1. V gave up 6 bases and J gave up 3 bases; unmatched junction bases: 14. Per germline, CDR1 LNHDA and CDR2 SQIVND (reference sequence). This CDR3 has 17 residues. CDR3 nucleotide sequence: TGTGCCAGTAGCCGCGGGACAGGGTCGTTCCGTGACTATGGCTACACCTTC. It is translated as CASSRGTGSFRDYGYTF.